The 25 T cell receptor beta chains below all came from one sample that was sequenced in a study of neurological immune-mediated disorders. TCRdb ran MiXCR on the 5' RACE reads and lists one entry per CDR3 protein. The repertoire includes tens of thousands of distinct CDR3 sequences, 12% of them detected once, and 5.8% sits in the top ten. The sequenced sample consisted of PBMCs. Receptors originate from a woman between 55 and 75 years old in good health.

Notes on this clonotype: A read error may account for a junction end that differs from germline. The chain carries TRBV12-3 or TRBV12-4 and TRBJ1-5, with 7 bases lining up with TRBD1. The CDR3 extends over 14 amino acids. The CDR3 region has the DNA TGTGCTAGCAGTTGCAGGGGGGGCAATCAGCCCCAGCATTTT. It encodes CASSCRGGNQPQHF.

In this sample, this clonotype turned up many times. CDR3 sequence reads: CSARDVEKGNEQFF. The CDR3 DNA reads TGCAGTGCTAGAGATGTGGAGAAGGGGAATGAGCAGTTCTTC. J is TRBJ2-1 and V is TRBV20-1, with a possible D match to TRBD1 (5 bases). The CDR3 extends over 14 amino acids. Trimming left V 0 bases short and J 7 bases short, with 13 bases between. Germline V gives CDR1 DFQATT, CDR2 SNEGSKA (reference sequence).

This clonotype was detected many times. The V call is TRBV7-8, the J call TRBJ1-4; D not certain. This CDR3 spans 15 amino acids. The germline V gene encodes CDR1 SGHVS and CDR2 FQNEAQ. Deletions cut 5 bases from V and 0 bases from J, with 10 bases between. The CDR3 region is CASSRLRTTNEKLFF. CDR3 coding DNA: TGTGCCAGCAGCCGTCTCAGGACAACTAATGAAAAACTGTTTTTT.

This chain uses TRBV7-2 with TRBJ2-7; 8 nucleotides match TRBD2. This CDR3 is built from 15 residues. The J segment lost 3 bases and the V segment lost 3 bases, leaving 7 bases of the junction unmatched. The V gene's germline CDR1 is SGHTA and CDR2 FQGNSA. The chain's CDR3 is CASSFDTSGIYEQYF. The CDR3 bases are TGTGCCAGCAGCTTTGATACTAGCGGCATCTACGAGCAGTACTTC.

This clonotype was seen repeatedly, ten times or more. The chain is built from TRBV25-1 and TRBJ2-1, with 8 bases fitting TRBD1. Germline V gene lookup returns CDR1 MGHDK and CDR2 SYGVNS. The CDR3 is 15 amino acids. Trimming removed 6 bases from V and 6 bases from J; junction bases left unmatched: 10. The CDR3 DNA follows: TGTGCCAGCAGGCCTCCAGGGGGCGCCGGCAATGAGCAGTTCTTC. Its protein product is CASRPPGGAGNEQFF.

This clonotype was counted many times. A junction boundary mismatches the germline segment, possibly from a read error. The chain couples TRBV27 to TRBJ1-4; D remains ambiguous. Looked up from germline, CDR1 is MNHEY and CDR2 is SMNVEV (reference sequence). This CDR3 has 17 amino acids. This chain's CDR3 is CASSPYMSPTTNAKLFF. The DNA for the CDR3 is TGTGCCAGCAGTCCCTATATGTCTCCAACAACTAATGCAAAACTGTTTTTT.

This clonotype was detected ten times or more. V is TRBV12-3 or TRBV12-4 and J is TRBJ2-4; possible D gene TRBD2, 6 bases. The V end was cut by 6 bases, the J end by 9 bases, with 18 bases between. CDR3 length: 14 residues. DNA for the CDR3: TGTGCCAGCAGCCGCGGGACCCTAGGGAGCATTCAGTACTTC. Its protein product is CASSRGTLGSIQYF.

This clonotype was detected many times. The CDR3 sequence: CASSPLLGFYGYTF. CDR3 DNA: TGTGCCAGCAGCCCCCTACTAGGGTTCTATGGCTACACCTTC. The chain couples TRBV5-5 to TRBJ1-2; D gene uncertain. Deletions cut 4 bases from V and 4 bases from J, with 14 bases between. The germline gives CDR1 SGHKS, CDR2 YYEKEE (reference sequence). This CDR3 has 14 amino acids.

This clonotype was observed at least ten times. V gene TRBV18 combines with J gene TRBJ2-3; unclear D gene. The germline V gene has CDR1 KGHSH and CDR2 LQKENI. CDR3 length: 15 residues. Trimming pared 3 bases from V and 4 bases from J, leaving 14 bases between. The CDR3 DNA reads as TGTGCCAGCTCACCTACGCAGTTCGGCGCAGATACGCAGTATTTT. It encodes CASSPTQFGADTQYF.

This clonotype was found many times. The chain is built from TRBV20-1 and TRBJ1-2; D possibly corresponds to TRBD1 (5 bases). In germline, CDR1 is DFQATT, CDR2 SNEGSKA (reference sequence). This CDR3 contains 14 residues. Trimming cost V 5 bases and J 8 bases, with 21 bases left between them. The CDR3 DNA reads TGCAGTGCTTCCCACGCGGGGCCTCTTGGGGGCTACACCTTC. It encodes CSASHAGPLGGYTF.

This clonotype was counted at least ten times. The CDR3 spells CSALPGTGGSGYTF. The CDR3 bases are TGCAGCGCACTGCCCGGGACAGGGGGAAGTGGCTACACCTTC. V and J are TRBV29-1 and TRBJ1-2; 11 positions match TRBD1. Trimming took 7 bases from V and 7 from J; bases not matched to a gene: 11. Looked up from germline, CDR1 is SQVTM and CDR2 is ANQGSEA. The CDR3 spans 14 residues. Supplemented by reference TRBV29-1 and TRBJ1-2, the full variable domain reads SAVISQKPSRDICQRGTSLTIQCQVDSQVTMMFWYRQQPGQSLTLIATANQGSEATYESGFVIDKFPISRPNLTFSTLTVSNMSPEDSSIYLCSALPGTGGSGYTFGSGTRLTVV.

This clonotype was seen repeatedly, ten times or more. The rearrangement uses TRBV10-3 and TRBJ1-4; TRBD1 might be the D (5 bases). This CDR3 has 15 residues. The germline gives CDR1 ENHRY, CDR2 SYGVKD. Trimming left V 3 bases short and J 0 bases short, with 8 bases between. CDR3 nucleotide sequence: TGTGCCATCAGTGATACAGGTTCAACTAATGAAAAACTGTTTTTT. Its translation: CAISDTGSTNEKLFF.

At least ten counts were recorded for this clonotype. CDR3 sequence reads: CASSLGGEHGEQFF. In DNA form, the CDR3 reads TGTGCCAGCAGCCTTGGCGGGGAACATGGTGAGCAGTTCTTC. This sequence joins TRBV6-2 or TRBV6-3 and TRBJ2-1; tentative D call: TRBD2 (6 bases). This CDR3 contains 14 residues. V was trimmed by 6 bases and J by 9 bases, leaving 18 bases between them. Looked up from germline, CDR1 is MNHEY and CDR2 is SVGEGT.

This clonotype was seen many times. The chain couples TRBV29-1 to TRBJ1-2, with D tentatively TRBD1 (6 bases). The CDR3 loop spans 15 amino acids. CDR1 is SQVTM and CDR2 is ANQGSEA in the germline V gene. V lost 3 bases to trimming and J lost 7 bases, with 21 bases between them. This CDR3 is CSVDPRQAVSGGYTF. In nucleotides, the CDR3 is TGCAGCGTTGACCCGCGACAGGCCGTGTCGGGTGGCTACACCTTC.

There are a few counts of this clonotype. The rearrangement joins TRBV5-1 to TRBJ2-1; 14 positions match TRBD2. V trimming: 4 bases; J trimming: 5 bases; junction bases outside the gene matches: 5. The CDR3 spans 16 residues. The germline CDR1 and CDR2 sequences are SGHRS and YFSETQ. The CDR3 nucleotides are TGCGCCAGCAGCAACCAGGGACTAGCGGGGGACAATGAGCAGTTCTTC. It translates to CASSNQGLAGDNEQFF.

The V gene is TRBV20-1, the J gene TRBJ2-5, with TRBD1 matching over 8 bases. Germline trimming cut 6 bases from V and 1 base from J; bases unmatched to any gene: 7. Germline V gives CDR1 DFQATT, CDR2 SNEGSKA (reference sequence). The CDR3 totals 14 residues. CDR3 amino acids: CSAVDRVPQETQYF. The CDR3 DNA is TGCAGTGCGGTGGACAGGGTTCCCCAAGAGACCCAGTACTTC.

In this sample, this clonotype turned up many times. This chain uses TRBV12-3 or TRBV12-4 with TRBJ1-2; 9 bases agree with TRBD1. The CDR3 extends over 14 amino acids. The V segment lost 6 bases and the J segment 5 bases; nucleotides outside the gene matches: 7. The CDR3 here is CASRGPGQGYGYTF. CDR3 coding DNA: TGTGCCAGCAGGGGGCCGGGACAGGGATATGGCTACACCTTC.

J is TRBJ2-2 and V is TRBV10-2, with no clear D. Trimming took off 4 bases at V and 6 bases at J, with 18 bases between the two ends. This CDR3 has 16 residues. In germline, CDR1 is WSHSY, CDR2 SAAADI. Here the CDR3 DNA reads TGCGCCAGCAGTGGATGGGCAGGAGAAGTACCCGGGGAGCTGTTTTTT. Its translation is CASSGWAGEVPGELFF.

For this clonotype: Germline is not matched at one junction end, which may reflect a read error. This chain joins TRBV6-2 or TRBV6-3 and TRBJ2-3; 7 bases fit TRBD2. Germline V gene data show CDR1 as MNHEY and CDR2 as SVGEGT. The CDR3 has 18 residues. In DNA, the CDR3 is TGTGCCAGCAGTTACCTATCGTTAGCGGGTGACGCCACAGATAAGCAGTATTTT. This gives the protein CASSYLSLAGDATDKQYF.

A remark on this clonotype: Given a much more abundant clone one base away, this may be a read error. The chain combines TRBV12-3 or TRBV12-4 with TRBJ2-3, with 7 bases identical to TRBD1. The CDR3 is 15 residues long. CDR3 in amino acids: CDSSLNRGNTDTQYF. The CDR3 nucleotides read TGTGACAGCAGTTTGAACAGGGGAAACACAGATACGCAGTATTTT.

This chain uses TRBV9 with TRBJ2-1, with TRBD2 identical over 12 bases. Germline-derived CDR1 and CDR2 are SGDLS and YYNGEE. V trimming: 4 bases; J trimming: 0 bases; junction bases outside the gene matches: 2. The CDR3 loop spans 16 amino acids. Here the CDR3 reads CASSTTSGGSYNEQFF. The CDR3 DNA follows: TGTGCCAGCAGCACGACTAGCGGGGGCTCCTACAATGAGCAGTTCTTC.

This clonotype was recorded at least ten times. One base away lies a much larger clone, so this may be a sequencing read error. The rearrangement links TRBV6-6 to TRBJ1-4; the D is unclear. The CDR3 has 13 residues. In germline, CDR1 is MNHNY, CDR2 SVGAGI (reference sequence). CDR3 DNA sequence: TGTGCCAGCAGTAGGGAGTCTAATGAAAAACTGCTTTTT. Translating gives CASSRESNEKLLF.

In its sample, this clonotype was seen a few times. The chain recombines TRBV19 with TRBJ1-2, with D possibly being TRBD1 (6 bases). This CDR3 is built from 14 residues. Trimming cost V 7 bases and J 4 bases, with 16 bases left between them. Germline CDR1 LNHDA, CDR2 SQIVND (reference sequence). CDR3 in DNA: TGTGCCAGTAATAACCGGGGACACCTCTATGGCTACACCTTC. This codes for CASNNRGHLYGYTF. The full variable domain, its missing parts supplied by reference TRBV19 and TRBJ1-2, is DGGITQSPKYLFRKEGQNVTLSCEQNLNHDAMYWYRQDPGQGLRLIYYSQIVNDFQKGDIAEGYSVSREKKESFPLTVTSAQKNPTAFYLCASNNRGHLYGYTFGSGTRLTVV.

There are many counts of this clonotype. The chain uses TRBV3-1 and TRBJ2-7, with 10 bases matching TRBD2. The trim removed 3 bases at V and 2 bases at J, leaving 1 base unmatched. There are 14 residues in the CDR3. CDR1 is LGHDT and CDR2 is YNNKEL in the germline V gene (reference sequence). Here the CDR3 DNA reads TGTGCCAGCAGCCAGGGACTAGCGCCCTACGAGCAGTACTTC. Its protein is CASSQGLAPYEQYF.

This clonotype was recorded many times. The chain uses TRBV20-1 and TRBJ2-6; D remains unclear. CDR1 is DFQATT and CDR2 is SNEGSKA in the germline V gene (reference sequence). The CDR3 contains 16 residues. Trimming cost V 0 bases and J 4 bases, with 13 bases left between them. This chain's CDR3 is CSARDVARRGANVLTF. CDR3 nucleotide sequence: TGCAGTGCTAGAGATGTGGCTCGGCGCGGGGCCAACGTCCTGACTTTC.